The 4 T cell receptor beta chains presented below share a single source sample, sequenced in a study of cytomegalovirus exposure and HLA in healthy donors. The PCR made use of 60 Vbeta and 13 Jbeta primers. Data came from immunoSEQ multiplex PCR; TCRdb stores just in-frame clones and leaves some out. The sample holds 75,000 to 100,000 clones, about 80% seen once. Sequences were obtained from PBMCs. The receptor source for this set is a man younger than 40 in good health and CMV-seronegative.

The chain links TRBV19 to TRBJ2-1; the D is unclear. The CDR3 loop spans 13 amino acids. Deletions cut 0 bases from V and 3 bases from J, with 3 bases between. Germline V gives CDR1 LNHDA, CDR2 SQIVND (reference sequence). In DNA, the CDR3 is TGTGCCAGTAGTATAGAGCGCTACAATGAGCAGTTCTTC. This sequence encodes CASSIERYNEQFF.

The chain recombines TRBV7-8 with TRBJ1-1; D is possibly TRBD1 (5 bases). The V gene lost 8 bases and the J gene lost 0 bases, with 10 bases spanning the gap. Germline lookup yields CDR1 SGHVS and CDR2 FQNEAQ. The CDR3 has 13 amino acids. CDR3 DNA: TGTGCCAGCCGGCAGGGAATGAACACTGAAGCTTTCTTT. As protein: CASRQGMNTEAFF.

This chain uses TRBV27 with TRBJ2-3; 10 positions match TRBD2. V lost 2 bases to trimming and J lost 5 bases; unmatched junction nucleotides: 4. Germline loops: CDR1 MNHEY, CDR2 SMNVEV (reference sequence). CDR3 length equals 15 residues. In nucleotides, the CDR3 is TGTGCCAGCAGTTTAAAGCGGGGGGGTAAAGATACGCAGTATTTT. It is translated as CASSLKRGGKDTQYF.

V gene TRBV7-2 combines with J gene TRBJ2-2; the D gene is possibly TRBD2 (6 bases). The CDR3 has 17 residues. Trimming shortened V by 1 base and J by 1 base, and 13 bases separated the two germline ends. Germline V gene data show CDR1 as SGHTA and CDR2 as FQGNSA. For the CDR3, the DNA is TGTGCCAGCAGCTTAGGGTCCCCCGGGGGGAACACCGGGGAGCTGTTTTTT. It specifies CASSLGSPGGNTGELFF.